Below, one TCR beta chain is given with its context. Its antigen is currently not known. One base away there is no much larger clone; base qualities are not given. These data come from a study of shared clonotypes between healthy human individuals (dated by TCRdb to 2020 to 2022). Some background on the complete study: Three men and a couple of women, aged 18 to 49 years, made up the cohort. Per donor, three plates each were used for CD4 naive and CD4 memory, two for CD8 naive, and one for CD8 memory. Leukapheresis yielded between about 0.9 and 9 billion PBMCs per donor. Blood TCR repertoires of four to six healthy adults were deeply sequenced to estimate repertoire size and the extent of clonotype sharing between individuals. Different laboratories and diverse techniques were used to prepare libraries and sequence TCR repertoires, to increase sequencing depth and limit assay-specific biases. What the study reported, not specific to this receptor: Naive subsets generally had larger estimated clonotype richness than memory subsets. Higher generation probabilities were observed for clonotypes shared by all four sorted-subset donors than for non-shared clonotypes. Because the study included only a small number of donors, the genetic and exposure-history diversity represented was limited. When a few donors were compared, the shared fraction of clonotypes was roughly 4.8% for naive CD4, about 4% for naive CD8, 2.3% for memory CD4, and about 0.36% for memory CD8. Incomplete sequencing was indicated by rarefaction of sorted-subset datasets, despite the large sequencing depth. Only blood was sampled, and tissue TCR repertoires likely differ from those in blood. Pairwise subsampling indicated that sequencing depth was expected to affect the degree of clonotype sharing among donors.

Donors were healthy HIV-negative adults with no recently reported acute infections or vaccinations. Every donor was a Caucasian adult living in Nashville, Tennessee, USA. Magnetic negative selection was used to enrich CD4+ T cells, after which naive cells were positively selected on CD45RA and the negative fraction became the memory subset. Blood was obtained by leukapheresis, after which PBMCs were separated by Ficoll-Histopaque density gradient centrifugation and cryopreserved in liquid nitrogen vapor phase. Purity and quantity of every magnetically sorted T cell population were checked by analytical flow cytometry. Each sorted fraction had its genomic DNA isolated and then quantified by UV absorbance on a Nanodrop 2000c. Using the deep immunoSEQ assay, multiplex PCR amplified TCR CDR3 regions from genomic DNA. For each cell subset, the extracted genomic DNA was distributed evenly across all wells of several immunoSEQ 96-well plates, and each plate served as one replicate. For sorted subsets, approximately 200 ng of genomic DNA, equivalent to around 31,000 T cell genomes, went into each replicate PCR. Purified libraries were measured with a Qubit 3.0 fluorometer, size-checked on a Bioanalyzer 2100, and measured again with the KAPA Library Quantification kit. Every immunoSEQ 96-well plate was sequenced on a dedicated single-read 150-cycle Illumina NextSeq 550 flow cell. Under the source paper's analysis protocol: Because the immunoSEQ output held only junctional sequences and lacked quality scores, the filtering could not match the filtering applied to full-length reads. Sequences were annotated with PyIR, a Python wrapper for IgBLAST v1.9, using IMGT germline references to assign V/J genes and CDR3. Any read was removed if the V/J assignment was weak (E-value above 1e-6), the CDR3 was missing, or the read contained stop codons, out-of-frame junctions, or ambiguous translated residues. V3J clonotypes were defined as sequences sharing an identical inferred V gene, J gene, and CDR3 amino acid sequence. To compute the percentage overlap between repertoires, the number of shared unique clonotypes was divided by the size of the smaller repertoire. Richness of each repertoire was evaluated using RTK rarefaction, the Chao1 estimator, and Recon v2.1 estimates of unobserved clonotypes. For all TCRbeta clonotypes obtained by the gDNA method from a few donors, generation probabilities were computed with OLGA. Sourced from immuneACCESS, this table was stored by TCRdb with only in-frame sequences that have V and J called. A share of the clones is absent; for the studies checked, an unresolved V gene accounts for under half, and the remainder has no known explanation. V, J and clone size are taken as reported in that table, and D and trimming were inferred from the DNA itself. The sample contains more than 2 million clones, 95% of them found a single time. The ten largest make up 0.13% of the sample.

Reading from cysteine to phenylalanine, the CDR3 counts 14 amino acids. Only the CDR3 part of the read is kept: 42 bases, read in frame from the first base. V and J lose 9 bases and 2 bases, and a span of 13 bases separates them. Taken from the germline V gene, the CDR1 and CDR2 loops are SNHLY and FYNNEI. Sequenced: naive CD4+ T cells sorted from blood. In the paper's terms, the cell subset or site label means: CD45RA+ positively selected. The chain links TRBV2 with TRBJ2-2, with TRBD1 as a weak D call on 6 bases. The origin of this receptor is a man between 18 and 29 years old in good health. CDR3 protein: CASRTEQNTGELFF. The sequenced DNA: TGTGCCAGTCGGACAGAGCAAAACACCGGGGAGCTGTTTTTT.